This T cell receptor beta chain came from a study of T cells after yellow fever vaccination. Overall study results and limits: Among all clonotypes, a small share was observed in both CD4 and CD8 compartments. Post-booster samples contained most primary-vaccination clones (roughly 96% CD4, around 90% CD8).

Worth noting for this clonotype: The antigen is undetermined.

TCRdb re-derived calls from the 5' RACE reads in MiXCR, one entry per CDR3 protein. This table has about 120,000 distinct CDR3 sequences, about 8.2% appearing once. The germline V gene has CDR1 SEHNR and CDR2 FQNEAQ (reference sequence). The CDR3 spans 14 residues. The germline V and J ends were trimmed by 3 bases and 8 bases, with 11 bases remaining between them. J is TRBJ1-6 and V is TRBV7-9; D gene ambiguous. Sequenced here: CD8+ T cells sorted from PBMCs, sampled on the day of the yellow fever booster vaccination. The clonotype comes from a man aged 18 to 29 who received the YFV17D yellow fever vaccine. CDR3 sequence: CASSLLREDSPLHF. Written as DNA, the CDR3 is TGTGCCAGCAGCTTGTTAAGGGAGGATTCACCCCTCCACTTT.